This T cell receptor beta chain derives from a study of blood T cells in healthy people across ages. CDR3 length: 16 residues. Unmatched junction bases numbered 8, after V lost 3 bases and J lost 2 bases. Sample-barcoded 5' priming and a J-beta primer mix drove a second PCR of roughly 6 to 12 cycles. TCRdb independently ran MiXCR on the 5' RACE reads; one entry per CDR3 protein. The data hold about 1.6 million distinct CDR3 sequences, with about 35% observed a single time. In its sample, this clonotype was seen many times. This rearrangement joins TRBV12-3 or TRBV12-4 to TRBJ2-7, with 9 bases fitting TRBD2. Sequenced material: blood. The clonotype originates from a woman in her thirties in good health. CDR3 in amino acids: CASSLGLAGATYEQYF. CDR3 DNA sequence: TGTGCCAGCAGTTTGGGGTTAGCGGGGGCTACCTACGAGCAGTACTTC.